The 24 T cell receptor beta chains presented below share a single source sample, sequenced in a study of technical replicates of blood from a few donors. Profiled with immunoSEQ multiplex PCR; TCRdb holds only in-frame clones, not every one. The profile shows around 84,000 clones, about 98% of them singletons. The material sequenced was T cells isolated from PBMCs. The receptors stem from a human donor in good health.

The chain couples TRBV6-1 to TRBJ2-5, with TRBD2 matching 7 bases. V trimming: 1 base; J trimming: 5 bases; junction bases outside the gene matches: 10. The CDR3 loop spans 16 amino acids. Germline V gives CDR1 MNHNS, CDR2 SASEGT. The DNA of the CDR3 is TGTGCCAGCAGTGAAGAAAGTGGGGAGGGGCCGGAGACCCAGTACTTC. This codes for CASSEESGEGPETQYF.

This chain connects TRBV11-3 to TRBJ1-1, with D tentatively TRBD1 (6 bases). The CDR3 sequence is 16 residues long. CDR1 is SGHNT and CDR2 is YENEEA in the germline V gene. Trimming left V 4 bases short and J 1 base short, with 16 bases between. The CDR3 sequence: CASSYLAGAPNTEAFF. CDR3 DNA sequence: TGTGCCAGCAGCTACTTGGCGGGGGCCCCGAACACTGAAGCTTTCTTT.

The genes are TRBV4-1 and TRBJ2-7, with 9 bases fitting TRBD2. Per the germline V gene, CDR1 is MGHRA and CDR2 is YSYEKL. The length of the CDR3 is 15 residues. V lost 1 base, J lost 3 bases, and 4 bases stayed unmatched. CDR3 sequence: CASSQGLAEVYEQYF. CDR3 sequence (DNA): TGCGCCAGCAGCCAAGGACTAGCGGAAGTCTACGAGCAGTACTTC.

CDR3: CASSKGLAGDQETQYF. The DNA of the CDR3 is TGTGCCAGCAGCAAAGGACTAGCGGGAGACCAAGAGACCCAGTACTTC. The chain combines TRBV21-1 with TRBJ2-5; TRBD2 is the table's D call and was not checked against the DNA. TRBV21-1 is given as a pseudogene. The CDR3 has 16 residues.

The chain links TRBV6-6 to TRBJ1-1, with TRBD1 matching 8 bases. This CDR3 has 15 amino acids. CDR1 is MNHNY and CDR2 is SVGAGI in the germline V gene (reference sequence). The junction had 6 bases not matched to a gene; V was cut back by 5 bases and J by 1 base. The CDR3 nucleotides are TGTGCCAGCAGTCCCCGGGACAGGAAGAACACTGAAGCTTTCTTT. Translation gives CASSPRDRKNTEAFF.

The rearrangement links TRBV7-3 to TRBJ1-2, with a possible D match to TRBD1 (5 bases). The CDR3 consists of 13 residues. V was cut by 4 bases and J by 9 bases, with 15 bases left in between. Per the germline V gene, CDR1 is SGHTA and CDR2 is FQGTGA. The CDR3: CASSSSGMRSYTF. In DNA, the CDR3 is TGTGCCAGCAGCTCCTCAGGGATGAGGAGCTACACCTTC. The full variable domain, its missing parts supplied by reference TRBV7-3 and TRBJ1-2, is GAGVSQTPSNKVTEKGKYVELRCDPISGHTALYWYRQSLGQGPEFLIYFQGTGAADDSGLPNDRFFAVRPEGSVSTLKIQRTERGDSAVYLCASSSSGMRSYTFGSGTRLTVV.

V usage is TRBV6-1 and J usage is TRBJ2-5; a possible D gene is TRBD2 (6 bases). The DNA matches TRBJ2-7 better at its end, which makes the J call doubtful. Germline V gives CDR1 MNHNS, CDR2 SASEGT. The CDR3 consists of 14 residues. In nucleotides, the CDR3 is TGTGCCAGCAGGGGTCTAGCGCTCTCCTACGAGCAGTACTTC. The encoded protein is CASRGLALSYEQYF.

The V call is TRBV4-1, the J call TRBJ1-5, with D possibly matching TRBD1 (5 bases). V was shortened by 5 bases and J by 0 bases, with 17 bases between the two germline ends. The CDR3 totals 17 residues. The germline gives CDR1 MGHRA, CDR2 YSYEKL. The CDR3 DNA sequence: TGCGCCAGCAGCTATAATCCGGGGACTTATAGCAATCAGCCCCAGCATTTT. It translates to CASSYNPGTYSNQPQHF.

The chain recombines TRBV7-9 with TRBJ2-2, with TRBD2 identical over 14 bases. J gave up 6 bases and V 5 bases, and 8 bases lay outside the gene matches. The germline gives CDR1 SEHNR, CDR2 FQNEAQ (reference sequence). The CDR3 contains 17 residues. The CDR3 reads CASSPLGLAGGAGELFF. In DNA form, the CDR3 reads TGTGCCAGCAGCCCCCTCGGACTAGCGGGGGGAGCCGGGGAGCTGTTTTTT.

This clone was seen just once. V usage is TRBV30 and J usage is TRBJ2-3; D call uncertain. V was cut by 3 bases and J by 2 bases, with 9 bases left in between. The germline V gene encodes CDR1 GTSNPN and CDR2 SVGIG (reference sequence). This CDR3 region has 13 residues. The DNA for the CDR3 is TGTGCCTGGAGCCTTACTAACACAGATACGCAGTATTTT. Translated, it gives CAWSLTNTDTQYF. Using reference TRBV30 and TRBJ2-3 for the parts outside the CDR3, the full variable domain is SQTIHQWPATLVQPVGSPLSLECTVEGTSNPNLYWYRQAAGRGLQLLFYSVGIGQISSEVPQNLSASRPQDRQFILSSKKLLLSDSGFYLCAWSLTNTDTQYFGPGTRLTVL.

The chain has TRBV5-1 and TRBJ2-7; the match to TRBD1 covers 11 bases. This CDR3 comprises 16 residues. J was trimmed by 4 bases and V by 3 bases; bases with no gene match: 9. Per germline, CDR1 SGHRS and CDR2 YFSETQ. CDR3 sequence reads: CASSYQGTGGRYEQYF. The CDR3 DNA reads TGCGCCAGCAGCTACCAGGGGACAGGGGGTAGGTACGAGCAGTACTTC. The whole variable domain, remainder taken from reference TRBV5-1 and TRBJ2-7, is KAGVTQTPRYLIKTRGQQVTLSCSPISGHRSVSWYQQTPGQGLQFLFEYFSETQRNKGNFPGRFSGRQFSNSRSEMNVSTLELGDSALYLCASSYQGTGGRYEQYFGPGTRLTVT.

In this sample, this clone turned up once. The rearrangement uses TRBV4-1 and TRBJ2-1; 9 positions match TRBD2. The CDR3 has 17 residues. The germline CDR1 and CDR2 sequences are MGHRA and YSYEKL. V lost 0 bases and J lost 6; bases outside the gene matches: 9. CDR3 sequence reads: CASSQDWSSGIGNEQFF. The CDR3 DNA follows: TGCGCCAGCAGCCAAGATTGGTCTAGCGGGATCGGCAATGAGCAGTTCTTC.

The chain joins TRBV28 to TRBJ1-5; D is possibly TRBD1 (5 bases). With 2 bases removed from V and 1 base from J, the gap between germline ends came to 9 bases. CDR1 and CDR2 from the germline V gene are MDHEN and SYDVKM. This CDR3 region has 15 residues. This chain's CDR3 is CASSLNRLSNQPQHF. CDR3 in DNA: TGTGCCAGCAGTTTAAACAGGTTGAGCAATCAGCCCCAGCATTTT.

The rearrangement joins TRBV7-2 to TRBJ1-1; possible D gene TRBD1, 5 bases. With 5 bases removed from V and 0 bases from J, the gap between germline ends came to 10 bases. Germline-derived CDR1 and CDR2 are SGHTA and FQGNSA. The CDR3 runs to 14 residues. The CDR3 coding sequence is TGTGCCAGCAGCCCGGGACTGCTGAACACTGAAGCTTTCTTT. This encodes CASSPGLLNTEAFF.

The gene calls are TRBV5-4 and TRBJ2-7; the D gene is possibly TRBD1 (5 bases). This CDR3 has 14 residues. V was cut by 2 bases and J by 5 bases, with 14 bases left in between. The germline V gene has CDR1 SGHNT and CDR2 YYREEE (reference sequence). The CDR3 is CASSFSGFENEQYF. CDR3 bases: TGTGCCAGCAGCTTTTCAGGGTTTGAAAACGAGCAGTACTTC.

This chain connects TRBV6-4 to TRBJ2-5; 9 nucleotides agree with TRBD1. The CDR3 loop spans 13 amino acids. The trim removed 6 bases at V and 4 bases at J, leaving 3 bases unmatched. The V gene's germline CDR1 is MRHNA and CDR2 SNTAGT. The CDR3, as DNA: TGTGCCAGCAGCGAGGACAGGGGAGAGACCCAGTACTTC. It encodes CASSEDRGETQYF.

The J gene is TRBJ2-7, the V gene TRBV2, with TRBD1 matching over 8 bases. Germline-derived CDR1 and CDR2 are SNHLY and FYNNEI. V lost 7 bases, J lost 3 bases, and 8 bases stayed unmatched. This CDR3 region has 14 residues. CDR3 DNA sequence: TGTGCCAGCACCTTGACAGGGGCCCACTACGAGCAGTACTTC. This gives the protein CASTLTGAHYEQYF.

The rearrangement uses TRBV7-3 and TRBJ2-1, with 8 bases identical to TRBD2. V dropped 5 bases and J dropped 7; count of bases not matched to a gene: 10. This CDR3 spans 15 amino acids. Germline CDR1 reads SGHTA; CDR2 reads FQGTGA. The CDR3 DNA reads as TGTGCCAGCAGCCCCCGGGGTAGCGGGGTGAATGAGCAGTTCTTC. This codes for CASSPRGSGVNEQFF.

V gene TRBV2 combines with J gene TRBJ2-3; TRBD1 agrees at 7 bases. The ends lost 10 bases at V and 4 bases at J; junction bases unmatched: 8. This CDR3 region has 13 residues. Germline CDR1 and CDR2: SNHLY and FYNNEI. The CDR3 DNA reads as TGTGCCACAGACAGGGAGCAACCAGATACGCAGTATTTT. This sequence encodes CATDREQPDTQYF. The full variable domain, completed using reference TRBV2 and TRBJ2-3, is EPEVTQTPSHQVTQMGQEVILRCVPISNHLYFYWYRQILGQKVEFLVSFYNNEISEKSEIFDDQFSVERPDGSNFTLKIRSTKLEDSAMYFCATDREQPDTQYFGPGTRLTVL.

This chain links TRBV6-5 with TRBJ2-7, with a weak D call TRBD2 (5 bases). Deletions cut 5 bases from V and 5 bases from J, with 10 bases between. Germline CDR1 and CDR2: MNHEY and SVGAGI. The CDR3 totals 12 residues. The CDR3 DNA reads TGTGCCAGCAGTACGCCGGGGAACGAGCAGTACTTC. It translates to CASSTPGNEQYF.

V usage is TRBV12-5 and J usage is TRBJ2-2; 13 bases agree with TRBD2. With 6 bases clipped from V and 6 bases from J, the junction kept 7 bases outside the gene matches. Germline lookup yields CDR1 LGHNT and CDR2 FRNRAP. CDR3 length equals 16 residues. The chain's CDR3 is CASGLRTSGGPGELFF. The CDR3 region has the DNA TGTGCTAGTGGCCTCCGGACTAGCGGGGGCCCCGGGGAGCTGTTTTTT.

The V and J genes are TRBV19 and TRBJ2-7; 8 bases agree with TRBD1. V lost 4 bases to trimming and J lost 0 bases; unmatched junction nucleotides: 11. CDR1 is LNHDA and CDR2 is SQIVND in the germline V gene (reference sequence). The CDR3 length is 17 residues. In DNA form, the CDR3 reads TGTGCCAGTAGTAAACAATCGACAGGGGTAGGCTCCTACGAGCAGTACTTC. Translated, it gives CASSKQSTGVGSYEQYF.

This chain connects TRBV30 to TRBJ1-6, with 8 bases that match TRBD1. The CDR3 loop spans 13 amino acids. CDR1 and CDR2 from the germline V gene are GTSNPN and SVGIG (reference sequence). J lost 9 bases, V lost 4 bases, and 5 bases had no gene match. CDR3 protein: CAWKQGASSPLHF. CDR3 DNA sequence: TGTGCCTGGAAGCAGGGGGCCAGTTCACCCCTCCACTTT.

This chain connects TRBV28 to TRBJ2-5; D call uncertain. The CDR3 consists of 16 residues. V was cut by 5 bases and J by 1 base, with 17 bases left in between. Germline V CDR1 and CDR2: MDHEN, SYDVKM. CDR3 bases: TGTGCCAGCAGTCCCCCATTCTGGCGGATCCAAGAGACCCAGTACTTC. It yields the protein CASSPPFWRIQETQYF.